This is a list of T cell receptor beta chains from one sample in a study of blood T cell repertoires in COVID-19. TCRdb's copy holds only in-frame clones and misses some; the assay was immunoSEQ multiplex PCR. The sample lists around 450,000 clones; nearly 90% were seen once. The material sequenced was PBMCs or T cells enriched from blood (not recorded which). The receptor set was obtained from a woman younger than 30 with acute COVID-19. Both conserved end residues are part of each CDR3. A D gene is named only where the DNA matches it firmly. The size of a clone is reported for some rows only, either as once, few or many, or as a class for expanded clones.

CDR3aa: CASSSLVRTEAFF; CDR3nt: TGTGCCAGCAGCTCCCTCGTTCGCACTGAAGCTTTCTTT; d_gene: NA; v_gene: TRBV5-5; abundance: NA; j_gene: TRBJ1-1
CDR3aa: CASSFFGGAGYTF; CDR3nt: TGTGCCAGCAGTTTCTTCGGGGGGGCTGGCTACACCTTC; d_gene: NA; v_gene: TRBV27; abundance: NA; j_gene: TRBJ1-2
CDR3aa: CAWNPGSNQPQHF; CDR3nt: TGTGCCTGGAATCCAGGGAGCAATCAGCCCCAGCATTTT; d_gene: NA; v_gene: TRBV30; abundance: NA; j_gene: TRBJ1-5
CDR3aa: CASSLTRAKNIQYF; CDR3nt: TGTGCCAGCAGTTTAACTAGGGCCAAAAACATTCAGTACTTC; d_gene: NA; v_gene: TRBV27; abundance: NA; j_gene: TRBJ2-4
CDR3aa: CSVLRRLAYQETQYF; CDR3nt: TGCAGCGTTTTACGGCGACTAGCCTACCAAGAGACCCAGTACTTC; d_gene: TRBD2; v_gene: TRBV29-1; abundance: NA; j_gene: TRBJ2-5
CDR3aa: CASSQLAGASYEQYF; CDR3nt: TGCGCCAGCAGTCAACTAGCGGGAGCCTCCTACGAGCAGTACTTC; d_gene: TRBD2; v_gene: TRBV10-2; abundance: NA; j_gene: TRBJ2-7
CDR3aa: CASSHDPWGTSGGPGGGELFF; CDR3nt: TGCGCCAGCAGCCACGATCCCTGGGGGACTAGCGGGGGGCCAGGGGGCGGGGAGCTGTTTTTT; d_gene: TRBD2; v_gene: TRBV4-1; abundance: few; j_gene: TRBJ2-2
CDR3aa: CASSKAGTSGAQETQYF; CDR3nt: TGCGCCAGCAGCAAAGCCGGGACTAGCGGGGCGCAAGAGACCCAGTACTTC; d_gene: TRBD2; v_gene: TRBV5-1; abundance: NA; j_gene: TRBJ2-5
CDR3aa: CASSLAGGESGYTF; CDR3nt: TGTGCCAGCAGCTTGGCGGGGGGGGAGAGTGGCTACACCTTC; d_gene: NA; v_gene: TRBV5-4; abundance: NA; j_gene: TRBJ1-2
CDR3aa: CASSSGTGGKNTQYF; CDR3nt: TGTGCCAGCTCCTCCGGGACAGGGGGGAAGAATACGCAGTATTTT; d_gene: TRBD1; v_gene: TRBV25-1; abundance: NA; j_gene: TRBJ2-3
CDR3aa: CASVGQGDYGYTF; CDR3nt: TGTGCCAGCGTTGGACAGGGCGATTATGGCTACACCTTC; d_gene: TRBD1; v_gene: TRBV7-9; abundance: NA; j_gene: TRBJ1-2
CDR3aa: CASRPSGQGYYGYTF; CDR3nt: TGTGCCAGCAGACCCTCGGGACAGGGGTATTATGGCTACACCTTC; d_gene: TRBD1; v_gene: TRBV28; abundance: NA; j_gene: TRBJ1-2
CDR3aa: CASSPGGPAGGYTF; CDR3nt: TGCGCCAGCAGCCCGGGGGGACCGGCGGGTGGCTACACCTTC; d_gene: NA; v_gene: TRBV4-1; abundance: once; j_gene: TRBJ1-2
CDR3aa: CASSLANIDRAVGYTF; CDR3nt: TGTGCCAGCAGCTTAGCTAACATAGACAGGGCGGTTGGCTACACCTTC; d_gene: TRBD1; v_gene: TRBV7-9; abundance: NA; j_gene: TRBJ1-2
CDR3aa: CASSEARGGPGNTIYF; CDR3nt: TGTGCCAGCAGTGAAGCTCGCGGGGGCCCCGGGAACACCATATATTTT; d_gene: NA; v_gene: TRBV2; abundance: NA; j_gene: TRBJ1-3